This paragraph reports one T cell receptor (beta chain). These data are taken from a study of blood T cell repertoires in COVID-19. In the study overall: Samples came from the United States, Italy and Spain, spanning acute and convalescent COVID-19.

This CDR3 has 15 amino acids. Trimming took 5 bases from V and 4 from J; bases not matched to a gene: 4. Germline-derived CDR1 and CDR2 are SEHNR and FQNEAQ (reference sequence). TCRdb's table, derived via immunoSEQ multiplex PCR, lists solely in-frame clones and lacks some. Here the sample spans about 240,000 clones, approximately 86% being singletons. Adults between roughly 18 and 89 years of age took part from approximately 24 US areas. Specimen: PBMCs or T cells enriched from blood (not recorded which). V gene TRBV7-9 combines with J gene TRBJ2-3, with 12 positions matching TRBD2. This TCR was sampled from a woman aged 40 to 50 with acute COVID-19. CDR3 sequence (DNA): TGTGCCAGCAGCCGACTAGCGGGAGTGCCAGATACGCAGTATTTT. This encodes CASSRLAGVPDTQYF.